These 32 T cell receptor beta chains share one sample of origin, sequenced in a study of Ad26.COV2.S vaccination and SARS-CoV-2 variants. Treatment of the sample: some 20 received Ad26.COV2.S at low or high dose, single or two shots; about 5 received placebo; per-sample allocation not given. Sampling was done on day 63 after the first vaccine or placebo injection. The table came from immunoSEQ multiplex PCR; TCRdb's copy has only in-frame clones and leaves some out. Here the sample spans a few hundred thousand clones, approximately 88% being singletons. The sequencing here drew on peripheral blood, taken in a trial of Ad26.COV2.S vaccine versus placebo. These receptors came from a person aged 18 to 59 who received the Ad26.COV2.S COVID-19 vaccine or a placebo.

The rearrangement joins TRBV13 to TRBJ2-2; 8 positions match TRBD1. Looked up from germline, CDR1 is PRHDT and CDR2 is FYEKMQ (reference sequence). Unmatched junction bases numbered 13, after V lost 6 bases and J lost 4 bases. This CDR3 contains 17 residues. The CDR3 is CASRSRQGNGSTGELFF. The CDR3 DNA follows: TGTGCCAGCAGATCCCGACAGGGGAATGGAAGCACCGGGGAGCTGTTTTTT.

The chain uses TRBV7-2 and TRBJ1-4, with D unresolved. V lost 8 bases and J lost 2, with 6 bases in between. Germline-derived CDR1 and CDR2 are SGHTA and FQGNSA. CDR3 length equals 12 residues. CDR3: CASRRTNEKLFF. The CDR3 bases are TGTGCCAGCCGCAGGACTAATGAAAAACTGTTTTTT.

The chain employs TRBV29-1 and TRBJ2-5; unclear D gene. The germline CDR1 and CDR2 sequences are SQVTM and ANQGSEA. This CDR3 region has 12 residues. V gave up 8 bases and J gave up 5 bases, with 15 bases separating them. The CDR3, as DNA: TGCAGCCACATCGAGAATTCGGAGACCCAGTACTTC. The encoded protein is CSHIENSETQYF.

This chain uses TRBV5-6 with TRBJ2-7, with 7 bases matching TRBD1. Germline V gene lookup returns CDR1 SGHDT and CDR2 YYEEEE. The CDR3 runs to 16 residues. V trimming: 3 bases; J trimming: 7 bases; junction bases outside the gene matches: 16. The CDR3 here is CASSSSPRDSTYEQYF. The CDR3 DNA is TGTGCCAGCAGCTCAAGCCCCCGGGACAGCACTTATGAGCAGTACTTC.

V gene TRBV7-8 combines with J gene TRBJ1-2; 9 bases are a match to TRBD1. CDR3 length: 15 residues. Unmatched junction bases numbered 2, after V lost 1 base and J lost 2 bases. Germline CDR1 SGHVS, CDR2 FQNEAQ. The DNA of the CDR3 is TGTGCCAGCAGCTTAGTCGGACAGGGGAACTATGGCTACACCTTC. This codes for CASSLVGQGNYGYTF.

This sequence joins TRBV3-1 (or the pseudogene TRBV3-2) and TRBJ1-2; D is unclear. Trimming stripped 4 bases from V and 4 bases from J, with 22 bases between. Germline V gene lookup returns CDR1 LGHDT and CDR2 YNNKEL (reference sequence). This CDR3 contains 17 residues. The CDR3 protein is CASSPLRRGSVPYGYTF. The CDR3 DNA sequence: TGTGCCAGCAGCCCCCTTAGACGGGGTAGTGTCCCCTATGGCTACACCTTC.

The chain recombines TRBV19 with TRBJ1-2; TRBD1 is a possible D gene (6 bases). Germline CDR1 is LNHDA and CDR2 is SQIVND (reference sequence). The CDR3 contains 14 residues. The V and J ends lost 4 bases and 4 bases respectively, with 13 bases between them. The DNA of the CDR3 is TGTGCCAGTAGTACCTCGGGACAAGTCTATGGCTACACCTTC. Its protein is CASSTSGQVYGYTF.

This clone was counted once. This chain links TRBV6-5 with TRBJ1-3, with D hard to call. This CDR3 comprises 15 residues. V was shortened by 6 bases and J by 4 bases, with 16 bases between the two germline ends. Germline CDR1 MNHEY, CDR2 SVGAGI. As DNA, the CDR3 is TGTGCCAGCAGGCCCCCGGGAGGACTCGGAAACACCATATATTTT. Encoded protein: CASRPPGGLGNTIYF.

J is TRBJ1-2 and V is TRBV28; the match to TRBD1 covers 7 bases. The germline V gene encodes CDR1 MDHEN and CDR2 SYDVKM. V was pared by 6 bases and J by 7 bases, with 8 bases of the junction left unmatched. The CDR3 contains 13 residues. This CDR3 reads CASRIRGNGGYTF. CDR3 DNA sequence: TGTGCCAGCAGGATCAGGGGGAATGGTGGCTACACCTTC.

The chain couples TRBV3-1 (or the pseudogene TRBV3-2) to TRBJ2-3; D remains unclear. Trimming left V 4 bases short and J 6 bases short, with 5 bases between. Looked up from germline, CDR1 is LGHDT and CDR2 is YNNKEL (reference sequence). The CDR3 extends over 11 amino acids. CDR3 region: CASSRSDTQYF. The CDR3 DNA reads TGTGCCAGCAGCCGGAGTGATACGCAGTATTTT.

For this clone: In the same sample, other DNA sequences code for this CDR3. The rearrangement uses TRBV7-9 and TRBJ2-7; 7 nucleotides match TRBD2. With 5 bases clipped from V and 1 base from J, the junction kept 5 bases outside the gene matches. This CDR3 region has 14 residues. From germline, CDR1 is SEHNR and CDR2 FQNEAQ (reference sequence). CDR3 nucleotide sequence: TGTGCCAGCAGCCCCGTCGGGGGGTCCTACGAGCAGTACTTC. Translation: CASSPVGGSYEQYF.

CDR3: CASLGQFSGNTIYF. CDR3 nucleotide sequence: TGTGCCAGCCTAGGACAGTTCTCTGGAAACACCATATATTTT. The rearrangement joins TRBV18 to TRBJ1-3; perhaps TRBD1 as D (6 bases). V lost 8 bases and J 0 bases, leaving 11 bases between the germline ends. The CDR3 runs 14 residues. The V gene's germline CDR1 is KGHSH and CDR2 LQKENI. The complete variable domain, with remaining parts taken from reference TRBV18 and TRBJ1-3, reads NAGVMQNPRHLVRRRGQEARLRCSPMKGHSHVYWYRQLPEEGLKFMVYLQKENIIDESGMPKERFSAEFPKEGPSILRIQQVVRGDSAAYFCASLGQFSGNTIYFGEGSWLTVV.

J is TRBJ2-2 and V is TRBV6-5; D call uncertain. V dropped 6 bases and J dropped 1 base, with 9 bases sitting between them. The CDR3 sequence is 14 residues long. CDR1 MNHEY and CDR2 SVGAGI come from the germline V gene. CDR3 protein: CASRTGRNTGELFF. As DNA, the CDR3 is TGTGCCAGCAGGACGGGCAGGAACACCGGGGAGCTGTTTTTT.

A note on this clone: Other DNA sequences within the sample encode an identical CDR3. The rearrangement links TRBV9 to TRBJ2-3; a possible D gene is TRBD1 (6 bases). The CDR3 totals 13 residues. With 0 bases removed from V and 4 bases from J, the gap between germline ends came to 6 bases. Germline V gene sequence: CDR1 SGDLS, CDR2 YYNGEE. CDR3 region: CASSVAGADTQYF. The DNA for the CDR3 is TGTGCCAGCAGCGTAGCAGGGGCAGATACGCAGTATTTT.

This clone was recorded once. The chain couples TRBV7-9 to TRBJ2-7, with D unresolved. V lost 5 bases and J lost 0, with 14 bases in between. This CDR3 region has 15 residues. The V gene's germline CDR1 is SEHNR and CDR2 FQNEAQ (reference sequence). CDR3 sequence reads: CASSPLTLHSYEQYF. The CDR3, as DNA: TGTGCCAGCAGCCCTCTTACGCTGCACTCCTACGAGCAGTACTTC. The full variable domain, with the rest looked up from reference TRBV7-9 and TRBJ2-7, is DTGVSQNPRHKITKRGQNVTFRCDPISEHNRLYWYRQTLGQGPEFLTYFQNEAQLEKSRLLSDRFSAERPKGSFSTLEIQRTEQGDSAMYLCASSPLTLHSYEQYFGPGTRLTVT.

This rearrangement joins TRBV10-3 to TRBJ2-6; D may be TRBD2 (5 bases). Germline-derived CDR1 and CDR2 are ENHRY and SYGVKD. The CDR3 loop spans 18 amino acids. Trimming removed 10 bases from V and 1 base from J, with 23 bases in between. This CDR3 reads CATQARGILRSGANVLTF. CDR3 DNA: TGTGCCACCCAGGCAAGAGGGATCCTTCGATCTGGGGCCAACGTCCTGACTTTC.

CDR3 nucleotides: TGTGCCAGCAGCCAAGGGCGAGGGATCGAGCAGTACTTC. Its protein product is CASSQGRGIEQYF. The rearrangement uses TRBV14 and TRBJ2-7, with D possibly being TRBD2 (5 bases). V was pared by 1 base and J by 6 bases, with 10 bases between. The CDR3 runs to 13 residues. Per the germline V gene, CDR1 is SGHDN and CDR2 is FVKESK.

CDR3 region: CATSGPWARSYNEQFF. The CDR3, as DNA: TGTGCCACCAGTGGGCCGTGGGCTCGGTCCTACAATGAGCAGTTCTTC. The rearrangement joins TRBV24-1 to TRBJ2-1, with D unclear. Germline V gene lookup returns CDR1 KGHDR and CDR2 SFDVKD. V lost 5 bases and J lost 1, with 14 bases in between. The CDR3 runs 16 residues.

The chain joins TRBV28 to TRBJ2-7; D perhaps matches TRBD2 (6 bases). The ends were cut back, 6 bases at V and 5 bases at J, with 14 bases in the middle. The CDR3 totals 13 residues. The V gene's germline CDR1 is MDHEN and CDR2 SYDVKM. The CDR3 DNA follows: TGTGCCAGCAGGATACCCGGGGGTAACGAGCAGTACTTC. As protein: CASRIPGGNEQYF.

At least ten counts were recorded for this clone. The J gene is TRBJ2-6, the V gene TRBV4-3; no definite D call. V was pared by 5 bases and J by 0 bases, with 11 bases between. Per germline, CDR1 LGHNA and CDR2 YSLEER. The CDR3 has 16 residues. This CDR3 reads CASSSDLGSGANVLTF. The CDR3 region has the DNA TGCGCCAGCAGCTCCGACCTAGGCTCTGGGGCCAACGTCCTGACTTTC.

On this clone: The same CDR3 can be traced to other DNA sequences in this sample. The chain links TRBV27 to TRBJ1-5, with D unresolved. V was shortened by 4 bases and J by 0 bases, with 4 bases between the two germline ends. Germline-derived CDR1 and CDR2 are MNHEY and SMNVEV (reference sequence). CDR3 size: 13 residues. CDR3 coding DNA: TGTGCCAGCAGTTACAGTAGCAATCAGCCCCAGCATTTT. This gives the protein CASSYSSNQPQHF.

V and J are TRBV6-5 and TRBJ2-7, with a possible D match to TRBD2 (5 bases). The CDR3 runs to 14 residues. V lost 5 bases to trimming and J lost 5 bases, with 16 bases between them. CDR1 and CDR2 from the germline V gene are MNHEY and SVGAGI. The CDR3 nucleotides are TGTGCCAGCAGTCGGGGAACTTTTCCCCACGAGCAGTACTTC. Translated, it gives CASSRGTFPHEQYF.

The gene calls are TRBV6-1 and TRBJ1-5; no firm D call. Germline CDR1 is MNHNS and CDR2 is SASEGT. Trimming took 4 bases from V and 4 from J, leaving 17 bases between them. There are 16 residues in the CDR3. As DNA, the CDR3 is TGTGCCAGCAGTGTTTCGGGTCTTCTTGGGAATCAGCCCCAGCATTTT. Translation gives CASSVSGLLGNQPQHF.

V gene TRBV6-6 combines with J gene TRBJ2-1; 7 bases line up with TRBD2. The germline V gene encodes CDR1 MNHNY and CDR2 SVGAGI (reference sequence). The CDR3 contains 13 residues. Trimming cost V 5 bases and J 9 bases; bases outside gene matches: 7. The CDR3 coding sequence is TGTGCCAGCAGTGTCTCTAGCGGCATTGAGCAGTTCTTC. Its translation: CASSVSSGIEQFF.

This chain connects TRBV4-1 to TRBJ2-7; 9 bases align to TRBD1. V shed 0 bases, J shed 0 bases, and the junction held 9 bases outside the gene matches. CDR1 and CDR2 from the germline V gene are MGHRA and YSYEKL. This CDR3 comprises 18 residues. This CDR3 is CASSQDVPDRGFSYEQYF. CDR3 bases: TGCGCCAGCAGCCAAGATGTCCCGGACAGGGGTTTCTCCTACGAGCAGTACTTC.

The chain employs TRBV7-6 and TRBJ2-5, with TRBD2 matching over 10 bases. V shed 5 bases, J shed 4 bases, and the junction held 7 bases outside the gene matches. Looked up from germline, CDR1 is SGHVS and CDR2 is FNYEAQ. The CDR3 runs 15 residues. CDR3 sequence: CASSLLAGEGETQYF. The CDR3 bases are TGTGCCAGCAGCCTTCTAGCGGGGGAAGGAGAGACCCAGTACTTC.

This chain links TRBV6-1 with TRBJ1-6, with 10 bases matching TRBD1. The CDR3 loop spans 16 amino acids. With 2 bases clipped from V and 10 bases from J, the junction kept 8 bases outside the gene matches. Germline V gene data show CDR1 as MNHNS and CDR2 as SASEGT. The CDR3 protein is CASSEIGTGDRSPLHF. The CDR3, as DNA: TGTGCCAGCAGTGAAATTGGGACAGGGGATCGGTCACCCCTCCACTTT.

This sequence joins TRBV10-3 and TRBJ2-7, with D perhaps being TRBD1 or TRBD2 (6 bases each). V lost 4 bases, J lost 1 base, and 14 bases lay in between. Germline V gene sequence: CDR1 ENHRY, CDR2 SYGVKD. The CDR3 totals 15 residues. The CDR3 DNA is TGTGCCATCAGTGGGGGGGCAATCCGATCCTACGAGCAGTACTTC. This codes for CAISGGAIRSYEQYF.

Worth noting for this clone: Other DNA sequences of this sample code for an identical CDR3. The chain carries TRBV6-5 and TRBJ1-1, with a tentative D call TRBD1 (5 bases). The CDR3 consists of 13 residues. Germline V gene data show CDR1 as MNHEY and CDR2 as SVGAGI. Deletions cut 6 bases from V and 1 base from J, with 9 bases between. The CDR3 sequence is CASRGTGNTEAFF. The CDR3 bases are TGTGCCAGCAGGGGGACGGGGAACACTGAAGCTTTCTTT.

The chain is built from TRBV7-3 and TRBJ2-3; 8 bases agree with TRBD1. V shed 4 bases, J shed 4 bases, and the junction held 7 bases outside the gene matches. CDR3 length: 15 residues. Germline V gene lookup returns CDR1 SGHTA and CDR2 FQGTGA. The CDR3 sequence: CASSSSDRDADTQYF. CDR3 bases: TGTGCCAGCAGCTCCTCGGACAGGGACGCAGATACGCAGTATTTT.

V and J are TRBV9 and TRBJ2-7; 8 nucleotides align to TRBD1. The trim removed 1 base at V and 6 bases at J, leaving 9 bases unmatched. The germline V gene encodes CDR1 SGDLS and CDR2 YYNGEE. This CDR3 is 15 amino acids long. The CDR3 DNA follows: TGTGCCAGCAGCGTACAGGGGACAGGTTTCGGCGAGCAGTACTTC. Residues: CASSVQGTGFGEQYF.

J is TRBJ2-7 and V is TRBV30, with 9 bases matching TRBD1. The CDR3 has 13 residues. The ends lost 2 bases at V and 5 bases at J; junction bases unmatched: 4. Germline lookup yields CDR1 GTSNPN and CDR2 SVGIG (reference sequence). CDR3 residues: CAWSLGTGHEQYF. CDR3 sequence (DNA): TGTGCCTGGAGTTTAGGGACAGGGCACGAGCAGTACTTC. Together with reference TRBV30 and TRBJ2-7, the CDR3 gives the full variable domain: SQTIHQWPATLVQPVGSPLSLECTVEGTSNPNLYWYRQAAGRGLQLLFYSVGIGQISSEVPQNLSASRPQDRQFILSSKKLLLSDSGFYLCAWSLGTGHEQYFGPGTRLTVT.